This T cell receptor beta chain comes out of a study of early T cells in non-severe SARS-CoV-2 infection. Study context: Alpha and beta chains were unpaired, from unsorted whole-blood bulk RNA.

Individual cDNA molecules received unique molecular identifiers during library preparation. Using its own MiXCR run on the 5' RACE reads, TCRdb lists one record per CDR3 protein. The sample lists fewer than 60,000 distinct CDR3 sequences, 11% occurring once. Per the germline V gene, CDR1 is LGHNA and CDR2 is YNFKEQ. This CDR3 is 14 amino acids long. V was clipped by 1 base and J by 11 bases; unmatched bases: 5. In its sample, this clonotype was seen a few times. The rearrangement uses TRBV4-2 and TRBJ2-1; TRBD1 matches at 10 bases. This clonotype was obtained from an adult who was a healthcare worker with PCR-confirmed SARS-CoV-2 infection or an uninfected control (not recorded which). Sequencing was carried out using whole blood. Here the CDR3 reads CASSQGGQGTQQFF. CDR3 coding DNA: TGTGCCAGCAGCCAAGGGGGACAGGGGACCCAGCAGTTCTTC.